One sample yielded the 18 T cell receptor beta chains listed below, sequenced in a study of post-analysis software for immune sequencing data. General study findings and limits: Controls showed lower frequencies than patients for several TRBV segments, and TRBV5-6, TRBV5-1 and TRBV20-1 were among these.

Antigens for these TCRs are unknown. TCR beta cDNA libraries had unique molecular identifiers. TCRdb redid the calling of the PCR reads with MiXCR, one entry per CDR3 protein. The table lists approximately 730,000 distinct CDR3 sequences, around 45% of them singletons. Sequencing used blood. These receptor sequences come from a girl aged 5-17 years with multiple sclerosis.

This clonotype was seen just once. This chain joins TRBV5-1 and TRBJ1-2; D might be TRBD1 (5 bases). The CDR3 length is 16 residues. Germline CDR1 SGHRS, CDR2 YFSETQ. V lost 0 bases and J lost 2, with 14 bases in between. CDR3 DNA: TGCGCCAGCAGCTTGGGGGCCCGGGACCCCAACTATGGCTACACCTTC. Translated: CASSLGARDPNYGYTF.

The chain has TRBV6-5 and TRBJ2-3; weak D call: TRBD2 (6 bases). This CDR3 is 14 amino acids long. V gave up 2 bases and J gave up 6 bases, with 12 bases separating them. CDR1 and CDR2 (germline): MNHEY, SVGAGI. In nucleotides, the CDR3 is TGTGCCAGCAGTTACCAGGAGGGCCGGGATACGCAGTATTTT. It codes for CASSYQEGRDTQYF.

This CDR3 is CASSLAWTGGHTQYF. In nucleotides, the CDR3 is TGTGCCAGCAGCTTAGCCTGGACTGGCGGGCATACGCAGTATTTT. The V gene is TRBV11-1, the J gene TRBJ2-3; tentatively, D is TRBD2 (5 bases). The CDR3 length is 15 residues. Trimming removed 0 bases from V and 7 bases from J, with 14 bases in between. The germline V gene has CDR1 SGHAT and CDR2 FQDESV (reference sequence).

This clonotype was picked up a small number of times. The chain is built from TRBV20-1 and TRBJ2-1; D call uncertain. The germline gives CDR1 DFQATT, CDR2 SNEGSKA (reference sequence). The CDR3 contains 14 residues. Trimming stripped 3 bases from V and 4 bases from J, with 13 bases between. The CDR3: CSASVNPLYNEQFF. The CDR3 DNA is TGCAGTGCTAGTGTCAACCCCCTATACAATGAGCAGTTCTTC.

This chain links TRBV12-3 or TRBV12-4 with TRBJ2-7, with D perhaps matching TRBD2 (6 bases). With the DNA end fitting TRBJ2-5 better, the J assignment may be wrong. The CDR3 covers 12 residues. As DNA, the CDR3 is TGTGCCAGCGCTGGACCCGGGGGGACCCAGTACTTC. It encodes CASAGPGGTQYF.

The genes are TRBV7-9 and TRBJ2-3; tentative D call: TRBD2 (7 bases). Germline V CDR1 and CDR2: SEHNR, FQNEAQ (reference sequence). V was clipped by 7 bases and J by 3 bases, with 23 bases between them. The CDR3 contains 17 residues. CDR3 in DNA: TGTGCCAGCAACCCTACGGGGGGCCTCGAATGGACAGATACGCAGTATTTT. Residues: CASNPTGGLEWTDTQYF.

The chain is built from TRBV14 and TRBJ2-7; D gene uncertain. The CDR3 runs 15 residues. The V end was cut by 4 bases, the J end by 7 bases, with 20 bases between. CDR1 is SGHDN and CDR2 is FVKESK in the germline V gene. The CDR3 sequence: CASSLRNSPPGEQYF. CDR3 in DNA: TGTGCCAGCAGCCTCAGAAATTCGCCCCCCGGGGAGCAGTACTTC.

The chain joins TRBV7-8 to TRBJ1-5; 10 nucleotides align to TRBD1. Looked up from germline, CDR1 is SGHVS and CDR2 is FQNEAQ. The CDR3 loop spans 14 amino acids. The V segment lost 11 bases and the J segment 5 bases; nucleotides outside the gene matches: 9. The CDR3 nucleotides read TGTGCCTCTACGACAGGGGGCAGGGATCAGCCCCAGCATTTT. It codes for CASTTGGRDQPQHF.

This clonotype is a singleton in its sample. The V and J genes are TRBV5-1 and TRBJ2-1; 8 bases are a match to TRBD1. Germline trimming cut 0 bases from V and 5 bases from J; bases unmatched to any gene: 7. Germline values: CDR1 SGHRS, CDR2 YFSETQ. This CDR3 spans 16 amino acids. CDR3 region: CASSLVPQGADNEQFF. The CDR3 nucleotides are TGCGCCAGCAGCTTGGTGCCCCAGGGGGCGGACAATGAGCAGTTCTTC.

V is TRBV6-2 or TRBV6-3 and J is TRBJ1-5; 11 bases match TRBD1. CDR3 length: 15 amino acids. Germline values: CDR1 MNHEY, CDR2 SVGEGT. V shed 5 bases, J shed 6 bases, and the junction held 6 bases outside the gene matches. The CDR3 bases are TGTGCCAGCAGTCGGGACAGGGGGTCGGGTCAGCCCCAGCATTTT. This encodes CASSRDRGSGQPQHF.

This clonotype has just a few counts. The V and J genes are TRBV6-2 or TRBV6-3 and TRBJ2-4, with D perhaps assigned TRBD1 or TRBD2 (5 bases each). The CDR3 totals 15 residues. Germline values: CDR1 MNHEY, CDR2 SVGEGT. Trimming shortened V by 0 bases and J by 5 bases, and 11 bases separated the two germline ends. CDR3 nucleotides: TGTGCCAGCAGTTACTCTGACTTGGGGGAAAACATTCAGTACTTC. Protein: CASSYSDLGENIQYF.

This sequence joins TRBV6-6 and TRBJ2-1; 9 bases agree with TRBD2. V was pared by 0 bases and J by 9 bases, with 6 bases of the junction left unmatched. This CDR3 has 15 amino acids. CDR1 MNHNY and CDR2 SVGAGI come from the germline V gene (reference sequence). CDR3 amino acids: CASSYSSGSGLEQFF. CDR3 sequence (DNA): TGTGCCAGCAGTTACTCTAGCGGGAGCGGACTTGAGCAGTTCTTC.

V usage is TRBV7-2 and J usage is TRBJ2-7; D unresolved. The CDR3 spans 12 residues. Germline V gene data show CDR1 as SGHTA and CDR2 as FQGNSA. V gave up 1 base and J gave up 10 bases, with 11 bases separating them. The CDR3 here is CASSLGVVPQYF. The CDR3 DNA is TGTGCCAGCAGCTTAGGGGTAGTTCCCCAGTACTTC.

This clonotype was observed a handful of times. The rearrangement joins TRBV5-5 to TRBJ2-5; D possibly matches TRBD1 or TRBD2 (5 bases each). V shed 0 bases and J shed 5 bases, with 14 bases lying between them. The CDR3 runs to 15 residues. Germline CDR1 SGHKS, CDR2 YYEKEE (reference sequence). The CDR3 is CASSLEGRVWETQYF. As DNA, the CDR3 is TGTGCCAGCAGCTTGGAGGGACGGGTTTGGGAGACCCAGTACTTC.

The rearrangement links TRBV20-1 to TRBJ2-7; D ambiguous. Germline values: CDR1 DFQATT, CDR2 SNEGSKA (reference sequence). The CDR3 runs to 12 residues. V was trimmed by 5 bases and J by 3 bases, leaving 11 bases between them. CDR3 coding DNA: TGCAGTGCTCGGCCGGGCTACTACGAGCAGTACTTC. This encodes CSARPGYYEQYF.

The CDR3 spells CSASSQGRGNQPQHF. In DNA form, the CDR3 reads TGCAGTGCTAGTTCTCAGGGAAGAGGCAATCAGCCCCAGCATTTT. The chain carries TRBV20-1 and TRBJ1-5; a weak D match, TRBD1 (5 bases). V was clipped by 3 bases and J by 2 bases, with 14 bases between them. Germline CDR1 reads DFQATT; CDR2 reads SNEGSKA (reference sequence). CDR3 length equals 15 residues.

In its sample, this clonotype was seen once. In DNA form, the CDR3 reads TGTGCCAGCAGCGTAACCTCTAGCGGCCTTCAAGAGACCCAGTACTTC. It specifies CASSVTSSGLQETQYF. V is TRBV9 and J is TRBJ2-5; the match to TRBD2 covers 7 bases. V lost 1 base and J lost 2; bases outside the gene matches: 8. This CDR3 contains 16 residues. Germline V lookup: CDR1 SGDLS, CDR2 YYNGEE.

This clonotype was picked up a small number of times. The chain joins TRBV6-5 to TRBJ1-2; no firm D call. Trimming shortened V by 9 bases and J by 6 bases, and 17 bases separated the two germline ends. The CDR3 totals 13 residues. Germline values: CDR1 MNHEY, CDR2 SVGAGI. The CDR3 loop is CASRMSGSDGYTF. The CDR3 coding sequence is TGTGCCAGTAGGATGTCCGGGAGTGATGGCTACACCTTC.